The 27 T cell receptor beta chains below come from one sample, sequenced in a study of T cell responses to AZD1222 COVID-19 vaccine. Here immunoSEQ multiplex PCR was the method, and the copy in TCRdb shows in-frame clones only, minus some. The sample holds under 130,000 clones, more than 85% seen once. This specimen was peripheral blood, taken on day 0 of AZD1222 vaccination. The receptors were sampled from an adult in good health.

The CDR3, as DNA: TGTGCCAGCAGTCCGCCCGGGACGATCACTGAAGCTTTCTTT. It codes for CASSPPGTITEAFF. The chain employs TRBV28 and TRBJ1-1; the D gene is possibly TRBD1 (5 bases). The CDR3 runs to 14 residues. Deletions cut 5 bases from V and 4 bases from J, with 14 bases between. The germline CDR1 and CDR2 sequences are MDHEN and SYDVKM.

This chain links TRBV15 with TRBJ2-7; D unclear. Looked up from germline, CDR1 is LNHNV and CDR2 is YYDKDF (reference sequence). The CDR3 loop spans 15 amino acids. The V end lost 2 bases, the J end lost 2 bases, and 13 bases lay between the germline ends. CDR3 in DNA: TGTGCCACCAGCAGAAACCTAGGTGTGGCCTACGAGCAGTACTTC. Protein: CATSRNLGVAYEQYF.

Only a few counts were recorded for this clone. The rearrangement uses TRBV7-9 and TRBJ1-5; possible D gene TRBD1, 6 bases. The CDR3 has 14 residues. V was shortened by 4 bases and J by 6 bases, with 13 bases between the two germline ends. Germline V gene data show CDR1 as SEHNR and CDR2 as FQNEAQ (reference sequence). CDR3 sequence: CASSSGRGVQPQHF. CDR3 bases: TGTGCCAGCAGCTCAGGCAGGGGAGTTCAGCCCCAGCATTTT.

The rearrangement joins TRBV9 to TRBJ2-1, with D hard to call. V was pared by 2 bases and J by 3 bases, with 6 bases between. CDR1 is SGDLS, CDR2 YYNGEE, per germline. CDR3 length equals 13 residues. The CDR3 DNA reads as TGTGCCAGCAGCGTGACTCTCTACAATGAGCAGTTCTTC. Protein product: CASSVTLYNEQFF.

This sequence joins TRBV5-1 and TRBJ2-2; the match to TRBD2 covers 13 bases. The CDR3 runs 16 residues. Losses at the gene ends were 4 bases for V and 5 bases for J; bases not matched to a gene: 5. Germline CDR1 reads SGHRS; CDR2 reads YFSETQ. CDR3 coding DNA: TGCGCCAGCAGCCCCGGGACTAGCGGGGTTACCGGGGAGCTGTTTTTT. Translated, it gives CASSPGTSGVTGELFF.

J is TRBJ2-1 and V is TRBV6-4, with TRBD2 matching over 10 bases. The CDR3 covers 14 residues. V trimming: 5 bases; J trimming: 8 bases; junction bases outside the gene matches: 6. The V gene's germline CDR1 is MRHNA and CDR2 SNTAGT. CDR3 bases: TGTGCCAGCAGTCGAGCGGGGGGGGTAGATGAGCAGTTCTTC. Its protein product is CASSRAGGVDEQFF.

V usage is TRBV18 and J usage is TRBJ1-4; D not resolved. V was pared by 3 bases and J by 4 bases, with 6 bases between. This CDR3 spans 13 amino acids. Germline assignment: CDR1 KGHSH and CDR2 LQKENI. The CDR3 coding sequence is TGTGCCAGCTCACCCGGCCTTAATGAAAAACTGTTTTTT. It codes for CASSPGLNEKLFF.

The V call is TRBV6-5, the J call TRBJ1-2, with a tentative D call TRBD1 (5 bases). CDR3 length: 13 residues. Trimming pared 7 bases from V and 1 base from J, leaving 10 bases between. Germline CDR1 reads MNHEY; CDR2 reads SVGAGI. The CDR3 DNA reads as TGTGCCAGCAAGATCAGGGTTAACTATGGCTACACCTTC. This sequence encodes CASKIRVNYGYTF.

The rearrangement uses TRBV28 and TRBJ2-3; no clear D gene. The germline V and J ends were trimmed by 2 bases and 2 bases, with 11 bases remaining between them. This CDR3 comprises 15 residues. CDR1 and CDR2 from the germline V gene are MDHEN and SYDVKM. The CDR3 bases are TGTGCCAGCAGTTTAAACCTTGCCGTCACAGATACGCAGTATTTT. Encoded protein: CASSLNLAVTDTQYF.

This clone was found once. The J gene is TRBJ2-7, the V gene TRBV4-3; TRBD2 might be the D (5 bases). The CDR3 sequence is 15 residues long. The germline V gene encodes CDR1 LGHNA and CDR2 YSLEER. V lost 0 bases to trimming and J lost 2 bases, with 11 bases between them. Written as DNA, the CDR3 is TGCGCCAGCAGCCAAGAAAGGACGGGGACCTACGAGCAGTACTTC. Its protein product is CASSQERTGTYEQYF.

V usage is TRBV2 and J usage is TRBJ2-7, with TRBD2 identical over 7 bases. Losses at the gene ends were 7 bases for V and 3 bases for J; bases not matched to a gene: 6. CDR3 length equals 13 residues. Germline CDR1 is SNHLY and CDR2 is FYNNEI. This CDR3 is CASTKAGLYEQYF. The CDR3 bases are TGTGCCAGCACCAAAGCGGGACTCTACGAGCAGTACTTC.

The chain combines TRBV7-7 with TRBJ2-1; perhaps TRBD2 as D (5 bases). CDR3 size: 13 residues. Between the trimmed V and J ends, which lost 1 base and 5 bases, there was a span of 6 bases. In germline, CDR1 is SSHAT, CDR2 FNYEAQ (reference sequence). CDR3 DNA sequence: TGTGCCAGCAGCTTAGGGACTGACAATGAGCAGTTCTTC. It translates to CASSLGTDNEQFF.

The V call is TRBV5-1, the J call TRBJ2-3, with TRBD2 matching over 7 bases. The ends lost 4 bases at V and 5 bases at J; junction bases unmatched: 10. Germline assignment: CDR1 SGHRS and CDR2 YFSETQ. The CDR3 covers 15 residues. This CDR3 reads CASSVEGRAVDTQYF. CDR3 sequence (DNA): TGCGCCAGCAGCGTCGAGGGGAGGGCCGTAGATACGCAGTATTTT.

This sequence joins TRBV11-2 and TRBJ2-7; 7 positions agree with TRBD2. With 0 bases clipped from V and 3 bases from J, the junction kept 5 bases outside the gene matches. The CDR3 has 15 amino acids. Germline V gives CDR1 SGHAT, CDR2 FQNNGV. This chain's CDR3 is CASSLEGGGGYEQYF. CDR3 nucleotides: TGTGCCAGCAGCTTAGAGGGCGGGGGAGGCTACGAGCAGTACTTC.

This clone was observed a few times. The V gene is TRBV4-2, the J gene TRBJ1-5; no reliable D call. The CDR3 is 15 amino acids. The germline V and J ends were trimmed by 1 base and 1 base, with 8 bases remaining between them. Germline V gene sequence: CDR1 LGHNA, CDR2 YNFKEQ. CDR3 amino acids: CASSQADQSNQPQHF. As DNA, the CDR3 is TGTGCCAGCAGCCAAGCCGACCAGAGCAATCAGCCCCAGCATTTT.

The chain employs TRBV27 and TRBJ2-2; D is unresolved. With 2 bases removed from V and 6 bases from J, the gap between germline ends came to 7 bases. The CDR3 has 13 amino acids. Germline CDR1 reads MNHEY; CDR2 reads SMNVEV (reference sequence). CDR3 nucleotides: TGTGCCAGCAGTTTAAAGAGCCCCGGGGAGCTGTTTTTT. Encoded protein: CASSLKSPGELFF.

The chain recombines TRBV3-1 (or the pseudogene TRBV3-2) with TRBJ2-1, with D perhaps TRBD2 (5 bases). V gave up 4 bases and J gave up 7 bases, with 20 bases separating them. The V gene's germline CDR1 is LGHDT and CDR2 YNNKEL (reference sequence). This CDR3 comprises 16 residues. The CDR3 DNA sequence: TGTGCCAGCAGCCTAAAAGCTACGGGGAGTTATAATGAGCAGTTCTTC. It encodes CASSLKATGSYNEQFF.

The chain couples TRBV15 to TRBJ1-5; D remains ambiguous. V lost 0 bases to trimming and J lost 6 bases, with 3 bases between them. This CDR3 comprises 12 residues. Per germline, CDR1 LNHNV and CDR2 YYDKDF (reference sequence). The CDR3 DNA reads as TGTGCCACCAGCAGAGATGCTCAGCCCCAGCATTTT. Translated, it gives CATSRDAQPQHF.

The V gene is TRBV28, the J gene TRBJ1-2; no firm D call. The CDR3 totals 14 residues. Trimming took off 7 bases at V and 5 bases at J, with 17 bases between the two ends. CDR1 is MDHEN, CDR2 SYDVKM, per germline. The CDR3 bases are TGTGCCAGCATGGATCTGGAGTTCGGGTATGGCTACACCTTC. This codes for CASMDLEFGYGYTF.

This clone was picked up one time. The rearrangement joins TRBV7-2 to TRBJ1-2, with no clear D. There are 12 residues in the CDR3. The V gene lost 3 bases and the J gene lost 8 bases, with 10 bases spanning the gap. Germline assignment: CDR1 SGHTA and CDR2 FQGNSA. CDR3 DNA: TGTGCCAGCAGCTTCGGTCAGGTGGGCTACACCTTC. Translating it yields CASSFGQVGYTF.

This sequence joins TRBV18 and TRBJ1-1; D possibly corresponds to TRBD1 (5 bases). The CDR3 spans 15 residues. Germline lookup yields CDR1 KGHSH and CDR2 LQKENI. V was trimmed by 0 bases and J by 7 bases, leaving 15 bases between them. As DNA, the CDR3 is TGTGCCAGCTCACCACCGAGACGGGGGACGGATGAAGCTTTCTTT. Protein: CASSPPRRGTDEAFF.

The rearrangement links TRBV19 to TRBJ1-5; D gene unclear. Germline CDR1 and CDR2: LNHDA and SQIVND (reference sequence). The CDR3 is 15 amino acids. Trimming took 1 base from V and 1 from J, leaving 8 bases between them. The CDR3 bases are TGTGCCAGTAGTATAGCGGCGGGGAGCAATCAGCCCCAGCATTTT. It is translated as CASSIAAGSNQPQHF.

The rearrangement uses TRBV7-2 and TRBJ1-2, with D unresolved. This CDR3 region has 15 residues. With 2 bases removed from V and 4 bases from J, the gap between germline ends came to 14 bases. Per germline, CDR1 SGHTA and CDR2 FQGNSA. The CDR3, as DNA: TGTGCCAGCAGCTTACAAGCAGGCGACCCCTATGGCTACACCTTC. Translation: CASSLQAGDPYGYTF.

The chain is built from TRBV6-5 and TRBJ1-5, with a weak D call TRBD1 (5 bases). Trimming cost V 6 bases and J 5 bases, with 14 bases left between them. The germline gives CDR1 MNHEY, CDR2 SVGAGI. CDR3 length: 14 amino acids. The CDR3 DNA is TGTGCCAGCAGCAGGGACCGAGGTTATCAGCCCCAGCATTTT. It yields the protein CASSRDRGYQPQHF.

The chain employs TRBV19 and TRBJ2-5, with TRBD2 matching 10 bases. V trimming: 5 bases; J trimming: 10 bases; junction bases outside the gene matches: 7. The length of the CDR3 is 13 residues. Germline V CDR1 and CDR2: LNHDA, SQIVND (reference sequence). The chain's CDR3 is CASSRGTSENQYF. CDR3 in DNA: TGTGCCAGTAGTCGAGGGACTAGCGAAAACCAGTACTTC.

The genes are TRBV7-9 and TRBJ1-2; the D gene is possibly TRBD1 (5 bases). V was pared by 0 bases and J by 8 bases, with 19 bases between. Germline V gene data show CDR1 as SEHNR and CDR2 as FQNEAQ (reference sequence). CDR3 size: 16 residues. CDR3 DNA: TGTGCCAGCAGCTTAGCGGGGTCGGTCGGGGCGTGGGGCTACACCTTC. It is translated as CASSLAGSVGAWGYTF.

The CDR3 DNA is TGTGCCAGCAGTTTAAAGGGACAGGGGGCGCGGGCTTTCTTT. This codes for CASSLKGQGARAFF. The chain couples TRBV6-5 to TRBJ1-1, with 12 bases fitting TRBD1. Looked up from germline, CDR1 is MNHEY and CDR2 is SVGAGI. Trimming at V came to 4 bases and at J to 11 bases, leaving 8 bases not matched to a gene. The CDR3 totals 14 residues.